The 29 T cell receptor beta chains below were found in one sample sequenced in a study of T cell changes during pregnancy in multiple sclerosis. Profiling relied on immunoSEQ multiplex PCR, and the TCRdb table lists in-frame clones only, not all of them. The table records about 45,000 clones, 85% to 90% of them present only once. The sample here was peripheral blood, taken in the first trimester of pregnancy. All receptors come from a female donor with multiple sclerosis, enrolled in a pregnancy study.

The chain combines TRBV19 with TRBJ2-7; 7 positions match TRBD1. CDR3 length: 15 amino acids. V was clipped by 8 bases and J by 9 bases; unmatched bases: 19. Germline V gene lookup returns CDR1 LNHDA and CDR2 SQIVND (reference sequence). CDR3 in DNA: TGTGCCAGTGGGAGCGACGACAGGGTTGGTTCCGCGCAGTACTTC. Its protein product is CASGSDDRVGSAQYF.

The rearrangement joins TRBV27 to TRBJ2-5; TRBD1 matches 8 bases. With V trimmed by 5 bases and J by 4 bases, 9 bases remained unmatched. In germline, CDR1 is MNHEY, CDR2 SMNVEV (reference sequence). The CDR3 has 15 residues. The DNA of the CDR3 is TGTGCCAGCAGTCCAGGACAGGGCCGGACAGAGACCCAGTACTTC. It is translated as CASSPGQGRTETQYF.

This clone was seen once. The chain combines TRBV5-4 with TRBJ2-7; D perhaps matches TRBD1 (6 bases). The V end lost 2 bases, the J end lost 3 bases, and 9 bases lay between the germline ends. Germline V lookup: CDR1 SGHNT, CDR2 YYREEE (reference sequence). CDR3 length equals 13 residues. CDR3 sequence: CASSLGQNYEQYF. CDR3 nucleotide sequence: TGTGCCAGCAGCTTAGGACAGAACTACGAGCAGTACTTC.

This chain joins TRBV28 and TRBJ1-5, with D possibly being TRBD1 (5 bases). This CDR3 has 16 amino acids. Looked up from germline, CDR1 is MDHEN and CDR2 is SYDVKM. The V end was cut by 3 bases, the J end by 0 bases, with 12 bases between. The CDR3 spells CASSLGGFNSNQPQHF. The DNA for the CDR3 is TGTGCCAGCAGTTTGGGGGGGTTCAATAGCAATCAGCCCCAGCATTTT.

The V and J genes are TRBV30 and TRBJ2-3; 13 positions agree with TRBD2. Germline-derived CDR1 and CDR2 are GTSNPN and SVGIG (reference sequence). The CDR3 runs to 15 residues. J gave up 4 bases and V 0 bases, and 1 base lay outside the gene matches. The CDR3 DNA reads as TGTGCCTGGAGTGTACTAGCGGGGGGGCCAGATACGCAGTATTTT. Translated, it gives CAWSVLAGGPDTQYF.

This clone was recorded only once. J is TRBJ1-2 and V is TRBV30, with D unclear. V dropped 3 bases and J dropped 7 bases, with 12 bases sitting between them. CDR1 and CDR2 (germline): GTSNPN, SVGIG (reference sequence). The CDR3 has 12 amino acids. This CDR3 is CAWRLPGPGYTF. The DNA of the CDR3 is TGTGCCTGGAGATTGCCAGGCCCTGGCTACACCTTC.

J is TRBJ2-7 and V is TRBV6-5; TRBD1 might be the D (5 bases). In germline, CDR1 is MNHEY, CDR2 SVGAGI. The CDR3 has 15 residues. V lost 0 bases and J 6 bases, leaving 15 bases between the germline ends. CDR3 loop: CASSYSGGALSEQYF. The CDR3 bases are TGTGCCAGCAGTTACTCGGGTGGGGCCCTCTCCGAGCAGTACTTC.

The chain carries TRBV19 and TRBJ2-3; 10 bases match TRBD2. With 9 bases clipped from V and 2 bases from J, the junction kept 14 bases outside the gene matches. Germline loops: CDR1 LNHDA, CDR2 SQIVND (reference sequence). The CDR3 consists of 17 residues. CDR3 sequence: CARDPPGSGGLTDTQYF. CDR3 coding DNA: TGTGCCAGAGATCCCCCCGGTAGCGGGGGGCTCACAGATACGCAGTATTTT.

The V and J genes are TRBV19 and TRBJ2-1, with 7 bases aligning to TRBD2. Germline V gene sequence: CDR1 LNHDA, CDR2 SQIVND (reference sequence). This CDR3 has 14 amino acids. J was trimmed by 4 bases and V by 8 bases; bases with no gene match: 8. The CDR3 region is CASSQTSIYNEQFF. The CDR3 bases are TGTGCCAGTTCGCAGACTAGCATTTACAATGAGCAGTTCTTC. Drawing the rest from reference TRBV19 and TRBJ2-1, the complete variable domain is DGGITQSPKYLFRKEGQNVTLSCEQNLNHDAMYWYRQDPGQGLRLIYYSQIVNDFQKGDIAEGYSVSREKKESFPLTVTSAQKNPTAFYLCASSQTSIYNEQFFGPGTRLTVL.

V usage is TRBV5-1 and J usage is TRBJ1-6; possible D gene TRBD1, 6 bases. The V gene's germline CDR1 is SGHRS and CDR2 YFSETQ. CDR3 length: 16 amino acids. Between the trimmed V and J ends, which lost 1 base and 5 bases, there was a span of 13 bases. CDR3 in DNA: TGCGCCAGCAGCTTGTCTTACAGGGCCCATAATTCACCCCTCCACTTT. Protein product: CASSLSYRAHNSPLHF.

This chain uses TRBV5-6 with TRBJ2-5, with TRBD2 matching 13 bases. The CDR3 loop spans 16 amino acids. Germline V gives CDR1 SGHDT, CDR2 YYEEEE. V shed 0 bases and J 3 bases; nucleotides not matched to a gene: 2. In nucleotides, the CDR3 is TGTGCCAGCAGCTTGGCCGGACTAGCGGGGGAAGAGACCCAGTACTTC. This gives the protein CASSLAGLAGEETQYF.

The chain recombines TRBV30 with TRBJ2-1, with 12 bases that match TRBD2. Germline lookup yields CDR1 GTSNPN and CDR2 SVGIG (reference sequence). J lost 0 bases, V lost 0 bases, and 6 bases had no gene match. The CDR3 extends over 18 amino acids. CDR3 in DNA: TGTGCCTGGAGTGTAGGACTAGCGGGGTCGAGCTCCTACAATGAGCAGTTCTTC. Encoded protein: CAWSVGLAGSSSYNEQFF.

The rearrangement joins TRBV4-3 to TRBJ2-3, with 7 bases that match TRBD1. The CDR3 is made up of 17 amino acids. J was trimmed by 4 bases and V by 0 bases; bases with no gene match: 10. From germline, CDR1 is LGHNA and CDR2 YSLEER. The CDR3 bases are TGCGCCAGCAGCCAAGACGAGGGGGCATCGGAGGCAGATACGCAGTATTTT. Amino acids: CASSQDEGASEADTQYF.

This sequence joins TRBV7-2 and TRBJ2-3, with unresolved D. Germline V CDR1 and CDR2: SGHTA, FQGNSA. The CDR3 has 14 residues. V shed 5 bases and J shed 2 bases, with 11 bases lying between them. In DNA, the CDR3 is TGTGCCAGCAGCACCGACGGGTTCACAGATACGCAGTATTTT. Translated: CASSTDGFTDTQYF. Variable domain in full (rest from reference TRBV7-2 and TRBJ2-3): GAGVSQSPSNKVTEKGKDVELRCDPISGHTALYWYRQSLGQGLEFLIYFQGNSAPDKSGLPSDRFSAERTGGSVSTLTIQRTQQEDSAVYLCASSTDGFTDTQYFGPGTRLTVL.

The J gene is TRBJ2-5, the V gene TRBV5-1; TRBD2 might be the D (6 bases). This CDR3 contains 14 residues. V was shortened by 2 bases and J by 6 bases, with 14 bases between the two germline ends. CDR1 is SGHRS, CDR2 YFSETQ, per germline. Here the CDR3 reads CASSFYGGAKTQYF. In DNA form, the CDR3 reads TGCGCCAGCAGCTTCTACGGGGGAGCGAAGACCCAGTACTTC. Together with reference TRBV5-1 and TRBJ2-5, the CDR3 gives the full variable domain: KAGVTQTPRYLIKTRGQQVTLSCSPISGHRSVSWYQQTPGQGLQFLFEYFSETQRNKGNFPGRFSGRQFSNSRSEMNVSTLELGDSALYLCASSFYGGAKTQYFGPGTRLLVL.

This sequence joins TRBV21-1 and TRBJ2-4; the tabulated D call, TRBD1, remains unverified against the DNA. TRBV21-1 corresponds to a pseudogene. There are 18 residues in the CDR3. CDR3 amino acids: CARKQDRTLLLAKNIQYF. CDR3 in DNA: TGTGCCAGGAAACAGGACCGAACCCTATTACTAGCCAAAAACATTCAGTACTTC.

This chain connects TRBV6-5 to TRBJ2-7, with unresolved D. Germline loops: CDR1 MNHEY, CDR2 SVGAGI. This CDR3 has 13 amino acids. V was pared by 4 bases and J by 2 bases, with 9 bases between. The chain's CDR3 is CASSSRLTYEQYF. The DNA for the CDR3 is TGTGCCAGCAGTTCCAGGCTTACCTACGAGCAGTACTTC.

V usage is TRBV6-6 and J usage is TRBJ2-2; TRBD2 is a possible D gene (5 bases). V was trimmed by 6 bases and J by 7 bases, leaving 12 bases between them. Per germline, CDR1 MNHNY and CDR2 SVGAGI (reference sequence). CDR3 size: 13 residues. Written as DNA, the CDR3 is TGTGCCAGCAGCCCTGTTGAGGGCGGGGAGCTGTTTTTT. Its translation is CASSPVEGGELFF.

V and J are TRBV13 and TRBJ1-1, with D maybe TRBD1 (5 bases). The CDR3 has 13 amino acids. The V gene's germline CDR1 is PRHDT and CDR2 FYEKMQ (reference sequence). Trimming cost V 5 bases and J 1 base, with 8 bases left between them. CDR3 in DNA: TGTGCCAGCAGCGCGCAGGGGAACACTGAAGCTTTCTTT. Translating gives CASSAQGNTEAFF.

V and J are TRBV29-1 and TRBJ2-7, with TRBD1 as a possible D gene (6 bases). Trimming took 7 bases from V and 2 from J, leaving 12 bases between them. CDR3 length: 12 amino acids. Per germline, CDR1 SQVTM and CDR2 ANQGSEA. The CDR3 region has the DNA TGCAGCGCTAGAACAGGGCCCTACGAGCAGTACTTC. This sequence encodes CSARTGPYEQYF.

This chain connects TRBV7-3 to TRBJ2-7, with D perhaps TRBD1 (5 bases). The CDR3 extends over 13 amino acids. Per the germline V gene, CDR1 is SGHTA and CDR2 is FQGTGA. The V and J ends lost 5 bases and 9 bases respectively, with 17 bases between them. The CDR3 coding sequence is TGTGCCAGCAGCGACCCGGCCCAGGGCGTGCAGTACTTC. This encodes CASSDPAQGVQYF.

The chain recombines TRBV18 with TRBJ2-2; a weak D match, TRBD2 (6 bases). The CDR3 runs 15 residues. Trimming removed 3 bases at V and 8 bases at J, with 16 bases between. Germline CDR1 and CDR2: KGHSH and LQKENI. This CDR3 reads CASSPMGLSLGELFF. The DNA of the CDR3 is TGTGCCAGCTCACCGATGGGACTTTCCTTAGGGGAGCTGTTTTTT.

This clone appeared once. This CDR3 reads CASSLVLGRGEETQYF. Here the CDR3 DNA reads TGCGCCAGCAGCTTGGTGTTGGGGCGGGGTGAAGAGACCCAGTACTTC. This chain uses TRBV5-1 with TRBJ2-5; maybe TRBD2 (6 bases). V dropped 0 bases and J dropped 3 bases, with 15 bases sitting between them. In germline, CDR1 is SGHRS, CDR2 YFSETQ. The CDR3 sequence is 16 residues long. The whole variable domain, remainder taken from reference TRBV5-1 and TRBJ2-5, is KAGVTQTPRYLIKTRGQQVTLSCSPISGHRSVSWYQQTPGQGLQFLFEYFSETQRNKGNFPGRFSGRQFSNSRSEMNVSTLELGDSALYLCASSLVLGRGEETQYFGPGTRLLVL.

CDR3 residues: CASSPPRRSGLEETQYF. The CDR3 DNA reads as TGTGCCAGCTCACCACCGCGGCGATCGGGACTCGAGGAGACCCAGTACTTC. The chain recombines TRBV18 with TRBJ2-5; the D gene is possibly TRBD2 (6 bases). The CDR3 loop spans 17 amino acids. Germline lookup yields CDR1 KGHSH and CDR2 LQKENI. V was clipped by 0 bases and J by 5 bases, with 19 bases between them. The full variable domain, rest sourced from reference TRBV18 and TRBJ2-5, is NAGVMQNPRHLVRRRGQEARLRCSPMKGHSHVYWYRQLPEEGLKFMVYLQKENIIDESGMPKERFSAEFPKEGPSILRIQQVVRGDSAAYFCASSPPRRSGLEETQYFGPGTRLLVL.

This chain uses TRBV2 with TRBJ1-6; 7 bases are shared with TRBD1. V shed 6 bases, J shed 0 bases, and the junction held 5 bases outside the gene matches. Germline V lookup: CDR1 SNHLY, CDR2 FYNNEI. The CDR3 loop spans 16 amino acids. CDR3 sequence: CASRSRGSSYNSPLHF. CDR3 nucleotides: TGTGCCAGCAGATCCAGGGGGAGCTCCTATAATTCACCCCTCCACTTT.

The rearrangement uses TRBV7-2 and TRBJ2-1; no reliable D call. CDR1 and CDR2 (germline): SGHTA, FQGNSA. CDR3 size: 15 residues. The germline V and J ends were trimmed by 5 bases and 0 bases, with 11 bases remaining between them. CDR3 in DNA: TGTGCCAGCAGCCTCGACATCAGCTCCTACAATGAGCAGTTCTTC. Protein product: CASSLDISSYNEQFF.

The rearrangement joins TRBV5-1 to TRBJ1-1; D not resolved. V was cut by 3 bases and J by 5 bases, with 14 bases left in between. Looked up from germline, CDR1 is SGHRS and CDR2 is YFSETQ. This CDR3 has 14 residues. The DNA of the CDR3 is TGCGCCAGCAGCTCCCAGACACCGAATACTGAAGCTTTCTTT. Translating gives CASSSQTPNTEAFF.

V and J are TRBV28 and TRBJ2-5; 8 bases agree with TRBD2. CDR1 and CDR2 (germline): MDHEN, SYDVKM. The CDR3 covers 16 residues. After removal of 3 bases from V and 1 base from J, the junction contained 7 bases not matched to a gene. The CDR3, as DNA: TGTGCCAGCAGTTTCGAGGCGGGGGGCTCCCAAGAGACCCAGTACTTC. This gives the protein CASSFEAGGSQETQYF.

This chain uses TRBV5-5 with TRBJ2-5, with 7 bases that match TRBD1. Germline CDR1 reads SGHKS; CDR2 reads YYEKEE (reference sequence). The CDR3 is made up of 13 amino acids. The junction had 4 bases not matched to a gene; V was cut back by 6 bases and J by 2 bases. The DNA for the CDR3 is TGTGCCAGCACCCTACAGGGGCAAGAGACCCAGTACTTC. This sequence encodes CASTLQGQETQYF.